This is a list of T cell receptor beta chains from one sample in a study of shared clonotypes between healthy human individuals. Profiled with immunoSEQ multiplex PCR; TCRdb holds only in-frame clones, not every one. In the table there are millions of clones, about 95% of which are singletons. Sample: naive CD8+ T cells sorted from blood. These receptors came from a man aged 18-30 years in good health. Each CDR3 is given with its conserved first and last residue. Each record gives: CDR3 protein, CDR3 DNA, clone size, V gene, D gene, J gene. A D gene is named only where the DNA matches it firmly. Size is stated for part of the rows, as once, few or many counts, or as a class when the clone is expanded.

CDR3: CASSWRGLGNTIYF
DNA: TGTGCCAGCAGTTGGAGAGGGCTGGGAAACACCATATATTTT
size: -
V: TRBV7-9
D: -
J: TRBJ1-3

CDR3: CASSNVQGYFSGANVLTF
DNA: TGCGCCAGCAGCAACGTACAGGGTTACTTCTCTGGGGCCAACGTCCTGACTTTC
size: -
V: TRBV4-1
D: -
J: TRBJ2-6

CDR3: CASSLSLAGPREQYF
DNA: TGCGCCAGCAGCTTATCACTAGCGGGACCCAGGGAGCAGTACTTC
size: -
V: TRBV5-1
D: TRBD2
J: TRBJ2-7

CDR3: CASSLVFPHTGNYGYTF
DNA: TGTGCCAGCAGTTTGGTTTTTCCACACACAGGGAACTATGGCTACACCTTC
size: -
V: TRBV28
D: -
J: TRBJ1-2

CDR3: CASSLGGDLNQPQHF
DNA: TGTGCCAGCAGCTTAGGGGGGGACCTGAATCAGCCCCAGCATTTT
size: -
V: TRBV7-9
D: -
J: TRBJ1-5

CDR3: CASSAGQGILETQYF
DNA: TGTGCCAGCAGCGCGGGACAGGGTATCCTAGAGACCCAGTACTTC
size: -
V: TRBV7-9
D: TRBD1
J: TRBJ2-5

CDR3: CASSHRLAGEAGELFF
DNA: TGCGCCAGCAGCCACAGACTAGCGGGAGAAGCCGGGGAGCTGTTTTTT
size: -
V: TRBV4-3
D: TRBD2
J: TRBJ2-2

CDR3: CAISDQPEYSNQPQHF
DNA: TGTGCCATCAGTGACCAGCCAGAGTATAGCAATCAGCCCCAGCATTTT
size: -
V: TRBV10-3
D: -
J: TRBJ1-5

CDR3: CASSLDPGGLTDTQYF
DNA: TGTGCCAGCAGCTTAGATCCGGGAGGGCTGACAGATACGCAGTATTTT
size: -
V: TRBV11-2
D: TRBD2
J: TRBJ2-3

CDR3: CASSLEGGGLAGPDVKTQYF
DNA: TGTGCCAGCAGCTTAGAAGGTGGGGGGCTAGCGGGGCCCGATGTGAAGACCCAGTACTTC
size: -
V: TRBV11-2
D: TRBD2
J: TRBJ2-5

CDR3: CASSFSGGLQETQYF
DNA: TGTGCCAGCAGCTTTTCAGGGGGGCTGCAAGAGACCCAGTACTTC
size: -
V: TRBV13
D: -
J: TRBJ2-5

CDR3: CASRSSSGGGYNEQFF
DNA: TGTGCCAGCAGGTCCTCTAGCGGGGGTGGATACAATGAGCAGTTCTTC
size: -
V: TRBV11-2
D: TRBD2
J: TRBJ2-1

CDR3: CSVDQHNEQFF
DNA: TGCAGCGTTGACCAGCACAATGAGCAGTTCTTC
size: once
V: TRBV29-1
D: -
J: TRBJ2-1

CDR3: CAISDLSLAEQFF
DNA: TGTGCCATCAGTGATCTGAGCCTAGCTGAGCAGTTCTTC
size: -
V: TRBV10-3
D: -
J: TRBJ2-1

CDR3: CASSQIGVILSSYNEQFF
DNA: TGTGCCAGCAGTCAGATAGGGGTCATCCTTAGCTCCTACAATGAGCAGTTCTTC
size: -
V: TRBV27
D: -
J: TRBJ2-1

CDR3: CASSSLLSAGELFF
DNA: TGTGCCAGCAGCTCCCTCCTCTCGGCCGGGGAGCTGTTTTTT
size: -
V: TRBV7-9
D: -
J: TRBJ2-2